Below are 3 T cell receptor beta chains sequenced from a single sample in a study of vaccination and CD4 T cells after COVID-19. Cultured CD4+ T-cell DNA underwent Oncomine TCR Beta short-read sequencing. TCRdb re-called the PCR reads through MiXCR, storing one row per CDR3 protein. The sample contains over 12,000 distinct CDR3 sequences, around 58% of which appear only once. Their recognized antigens are unknown. The treatment is: approximately 9-day PBMC culture with coronavirus spike peptide pools or control peptides (ViraFEST assay). Sequencing input: CD4+ T cells from blood, cultured in vitro. Source of these receptors: a human donor who had recovered from COVID-19.

The chain uses TRBV6-1 and TRBJ2-2, with D possibly being TRBD1 (5 bases). The germline V gene encodes CDR1 MNHNS and CDR2 SASEGT. Trimming took 6 bases from V and 3 from J, leaving 14 bases between them. The CDR3 extends over 15 amino acids. CDR3 residues: CASRVRGIDTGELFF. Here the CDR3 DNA reads TGTGCCAGCAGAGTTAGGGGTATCGACACCGGGGAGCTGTTTTTT.

The rearrangement joins TRBV2 to TRBJ2-5; D call uncertain. CDR1 SNHLY and CDR2 FYNNEI come from the germline V gene. This CDR3 is built from 16 residues. The germline V and J ends were trimmed by 3 bases and 2 bases, with 16 bases remaining between them. The CDR3: CASSDLAAKFQETQYF. The DNA for the CDR3 is TGTGCCAGCAGTGACCTGGCAGCAAAGTTTCAAGAGACCCAGTACTTC.

This clonotype was detected a few times. The V call is TRBV10-3, the J call TRBJ2-5; D might be TRBD2 (6 bases). The CDR3 totals 14 residues. With 4 bases removed from V and 5 bases from J, the gap between germline ends came to 14 bases. Germline V gene data show CDR1 as ENHRY and CDR2 as SYGVKD. The CDR3 nucleotides are TGTGCCATCAGTGGGCCCACTGGGGGGGAGACCCAGTACTTC. It is translated as CAISGPTGGETQYF.